This note documents a single TCR beta chain sequence. The data were taken from a study of blood T cell repertoires in COVID-19. Background on the study: Samples of COVID-19 (acute and convalescent) were obtained from the United States, Italy and Spain. PBMCs, B-cell-depleted T cells, or T cells were the source of the cDNA or gDNA that made up the material.

As originally analysed: It was from reference gene primer amplification that nucleated cell counts were estimated. Measured with immunoSEQ multiplex PCR; TCRdb has only the in-frame clones, and not every one. V, J and clone size reflect that table, while D and trimming were determined from the DNA. The sample includes some 220,000 clones, about 86% seen only once; the top ten take about 3%. Sequenced: peripheral blood. The TCR originated in a woman aged 25 to 39 who had recovered from COVID-19.

CDR3 amino acids: CASSYTLAGTDTQYF. CDR3 in DNA: TGCGCCAGCAGCTATACGCTAGCCGGCACAGATACGCAGTATTTT. The chain combines TRBV5-1 with TRBJ2-3, with D tentatively TRBD2 (5 bases). Germline V gene lookup returns CDR1 SGHRS and CDR2 YFSETQ. CDR3 length equals 15 residues. V dropped 3 bases and J dropped 1 base, with 12 bases sitting between them.